These 20 T cell receptor beta chains originate from one sample sequenced in a study of post-analysis software for immune sequencing data. The TCR beta cDNA libraries contained unique molecular identifiers. Each CDR3 protein is one row after TCRdb ran MiXCR on the PCR reads. This sample has some 800,000 distinct CDR3 sequences, with about 45% found just once. Study observations and caveats: Four or five TRBV segments, TRBV5-6, TRBV5-1 and TRBV20-1 among them, were found more frequent in patients than controls.

Their antigens are not known. Sequences were obtained from blood. The origin of the receptors is a girl between 5 and 17 years old with multiple sclerosis.

The J gene is TRBJ1-2, the V gene TRBV9; 7 bases line up with TRBD1. CDR1 and CDR2 from the germline V gene are SGDLS and YYNGEE. Losses at the gene ends were 0 bases for V and 6 bases for J; bases not matched to a gene: 8. The CDR3 loop spans 15 amino acids. DNA of the CDR3: TGTGCCAGCAGCGTAGCCCCTTGGGACAGAAATGGCTACACCTTC. The encoded protein is CASSVAPWDRNGYTF.

This clonotype was observed a few times. V gene TRBV4-2 combines with J gene TRBJ2-4; TRBD2 might be the D (6 bases). Germline loops: CDR1 LGHNA, CDR2 YNFKEQ. The CDR3 is 16 amino acids. V lost 0 bases, J lost 3 bases, and 12 bases lay in between. The CDR3 region is CASSQEGGPGKNIQYF. For the CDR3, the DNA is TGTGCCAGCAGCCAAGAAGGAGGGCCCGGCAAAAACATTCAGTACTTC.

The chain recombines TRBV12-3 or TRBV12-4 with TRBJ2-7; TRBD1 is a possible D gene (6 bases). Trimming removed 7 bases from V and 0 bases from J, with 16 bases in between. This CDR3 spans 15 amino acids. This CDR3 is CASTLSGTSSYEQYF. The DNA of the CDR3 is TGTGCCAGCACCCTTTCCGGGACAAGCTCCTACGAGCAGTACTTC.

V gene TRBV29-1 combines with J gene TRBJ1-4; TRBD1 might be the D (5 bases). Germline CDR1 SQVTM, CDR2 ANQGSEA. The CDR3 loop spans 13 amino acids. The V and J ends lost 7 bases and 5 bases respectively, with 14 bases between them. The CDR3 DNA reads as TGCAGCGGGTCGACAGCTGGGAATGAAAAACTGTTTTTT. Translated: CSGSTAGNEKLFF.

The rearrangement links TRBV10-3 to TRBJ2-1; TRBD1 matches 7 bases. The ends lost 0 bases at V and 10 bases at J; junction bases unmatched: 6. The V gene's germline CDR1 is ENHRY and CDR2 SYGVKD. The CDR3 is made up of 14 amino acids. CDR3: CAISESYRGEEQFF. The CDR3 DNA reads TGTGCCATCAGTGAGTCGTACAGGGGAGAGGAGCAGTTCTTC.

This clonotype came up many times. This chain links TRBV29-1 with TRBJ2-5; D gene unclear. The CDR3 is 12 residues long. The ends were cut back, 7 bases at V and 4 bases at J, with 13 bases in the middle. Germline values: CDR1 SQVTM, CDR2 ANQGSEA. DNA for the CDR3: TGCAGCGCTGTGGACGGCATAGAGACCCAGTACTTC. Amino acid sequence: CSAVDGIETQYF.

This clonotype was seen ten or more times. J is TRBJ1-2 and V is TRBV7-9, with D uncertain. Trimming removed 1 base from V and 3 bases from J, with 12 bases in between. The CDR3 runs to 15 residues. CDR1 and CDR2 from the germline V gene are SEHNR and FQNEAQ (reference sequence). CDR3 loop: CASSLGTSLHYGYTF. The CDR3 bases are TGTGCCAGCAGCTTAGGAACCTCACTCCACTATGGCTACACCTTC.

The V gene is TRBV7-2, the J gene TRBJ2-1; D is undetermined. V was shortened by 1 base and J by 1 base, with 8 bases between the two germline ends. This CDR3 region has 15 residues. CDR1 is SGHTA and CDR2 is FQGNSA in the germline V gene. CDR3 region: CASSLEFASYNEQFF. CDR3 nucleotides: TGTGCCAGCAGCTTAGAATTTGCTTCCTACAATGAGCAGTTCTTC.

The chain carries TRBV28 and TRBJ2-7; D is ambiguous. This CDR3 region has 14 residues. V was pared by 6 bases and J by 3 bases, with 15 bases between. Germline loops: CDR1 MDHEN, CDR2 SYDVKM. CDR3 protein: CASSLHSQDYEQYF. Written as DNA, the CDR3 is TGTGCCAGCAGCCTCCACTCTCAGGACTACGAGCAGTACTTC.

The chain is built from TRBV7-9 and TRBJ2-3; D tentatively fits TRBD1 or TRBD2 (5 bases each). Trimming took off 1 base at V and 2 bases at J, with 13 bases between the two ends. CDR3 length equals 16 residues. CDR1 and CDR2 from the germline V gene are SEHNR and FQNEAQ (reference sequence). The CDR3 DNA is TGTGCCAGCAGCTTAGTTAGGGACCGAAACACAGATACGCAGTATTTT. Protein sequence: CASSLVRDRNTDTQYF.

This clonotype was seen a single time. V is TRBV15 and J is TRBJ2-4; D is perhaps TRBD2 (5 bases). Germline CDR1 and CDR2: LNHNV and YYDKDF (reference sequence). The CDR3 totals 16 residues. Trimming took off 4 bases at V and 1 base at J, with 14 bases between the two ends. The CDR3 sequence: CATSTMDGKAKNIQYF. The CDR3 coding sequence is TGTGCCACCAGCACGATGGACGGGAAGGCCAAAAACATTCAGTACTTC.

The V call is TRBV10-2, the J call TRBJ2-7; 11 bases line up with TRBD1. Per germline, CDR1 WSHSY and CDR2 SAAADI. This CDR3 contains 14 residues. The ends lost 6 bases at V and 4 bases at J; junction bases unmatched: 5. The CDR3 region is CASRDRGLSYEQYF. DNA for the CDR3: TGCGCCAGCAGGGACAGGGGGCTTTCGTACGAGCAGTACTTC.

This clonotype was found a few times. The chain combines TRBV7-9 with TRBJ2-7, with 7 bases aligning to TRBD2. V gave up 6 bases and J gave up 5 bases; unmatched junction bases: 4. The CDR3 runs 12 residues. Germline V gene sequence: CDR1 SEHNR, CDR2 FQNEAQ (reference sequence). This chain's CDR3 is CASSSGGNEQYF. CDR3 DNA: TGTGCCAGCAGTTCGGGGGGTAACGAGCAGTACTTC.

The rearrangement uses TRBV7-8 and TRBJ1-2; D may be TRBD1 (6 bases). Germline V CDR1 and CDR2: SGHVS, FQNEAQ. There are 16 residues in the CDR3. Trimming left V 0 bases short and J 7 bases short, with 18 bases between. The CDR3 is CASSLAGSGARGGYTF. The DNA for the CDR3 is TGTGCCAGCAGCTTAGCAGGCTCGGGGGCAAGGGGTGGCTACACCTTC.

There are a few counts of this clonotype. The chain couples TRBV14 to TRBJ2-5; D remains unclear. The V end was cut by 4 bases, the J end by 1 base, with 4 bases between. From germline, CDR1 is SGHDN and CDR2 FVKESK. The CDR3 totals 12 residues. CDR3 in amino acids: CASSRIQETQYF. The CDR3 DNA sequence: TGTGCCAGCAGCCGGATCCAAGAGACCCAGTACTTC.

The rearrangement links TRBV6-5 to TRBJ1-2, with unresolved D. Germline CDR1 is MNHEY and CDR2 is SVGAGI. The CDR3 is 13 residues long. With 5 bases removed from V and 8 bases from J, the gap between germline ends came to 15 bases. The CDR3 sequence: CASSITRIMGYTF. CDR3 DNA: TGTGCCAGCAGTATTACCCGGATTATGGGCTACACCTTC.

The chain couples TRBV7-9 to TRBJ1-4, with a weak D call TRBD1 (5 bases). The CDR3 runs 14 residues. Trimming stripped 5 bases from V and 4 bases from J, with 11 bases between. The germline gives CDR1 SEHNR, CDR2 FQNEAQ (reference sequence). The CDR3 DNA is TGTGCCAGCAGCCCCGACAGTTTTAATGAAAAACTGTTTTTT. It specifies CASSPDSFNEKLFF.

DNA for the CDR3: TGTGCCAGCAGCTTAGGGACTAGCGGGAGTCTTCCCTCCTACGAGCAGTACTTC. This codes for CASSLGTSGSLPSYEQYF. V and J are TRBV7-9 and TRBJ2-7; 13 nucleotides agree with TRBD2. CDR3 length equals 18 residues. The trim removed 1 base at V and 0 bases at J, leaving 6 bases unmatched. CDR1 and CDR2 (germline): SEHNR, FQNEAQ (reference sequence).

This clonotype has just a few counts. The chain links TRBV21-1 to TRBJ1-1; the table's D gene call, TRBD1, was not cross checked with the DNA. TRBV21-1 corresponds to a pseudogene. The CDR3 sequence is 18 residues long. The CDR3 sequence is CASSKVTGGLVTNTEAFF. CDR3 in DNA: TGTGCCAGCAGCAAAGTTACAGGGGGCTTAGTTACGAACACTGAAGCTTTCTTT.

This clonotype was observed a few times. The chain is built from TRBV6-5 and TRBJ2-7; D is perhaps TRBD1 or TRBD2 (5 bases each). Germline CDR1 MNHEY, CDR2 SVGAGI. The CDR3 has 14 residues. V was cut by 5 bases and J by 4 bases, with 15 bases left in between. CDR3 region: CASSQGTNSYEQYF. The CDR3 bases are TGTGCCAGCAGTCAAGGGACCAACTCTTACGAGCAGTACTTC.